This TCR beta chain was sequenced in a study of T-cell memory formation after mild COVID-19. This clonotype occurred a few times. TCRdb analysed the 5' RACE reads with MiXCR anew, one entry per CDR3 protein. Among approximately 440,000 distinct CDR3 sequences listed, over 15% were seen once. The TCR comes from an adult woman who had mild COVID-19 (a few samples of this study predate the infection). Cell type and time point are not known. Sequencing was done on a sample of PBMCs or a T cell subset sorted from them (not recorded which).

The CDR3: CASSDSSGRGDEQFF. CDR3 nucleotide sequence: TGCGCCAGCAGCGACTCTAGCGGGAGAGGGGATGAGCAGTTCTTC. V and J are TRBV5-1 and TRBJ2-1, with 10 bases aligning to TRBD2. Losses at the gene ends were 4 bases for V and 8 bases for J; bases not matched to a gene: 9. The CDR3 length is 15 residues. The V gene's germline CDR1 is SGHRS and CDR2 YFSETQ.